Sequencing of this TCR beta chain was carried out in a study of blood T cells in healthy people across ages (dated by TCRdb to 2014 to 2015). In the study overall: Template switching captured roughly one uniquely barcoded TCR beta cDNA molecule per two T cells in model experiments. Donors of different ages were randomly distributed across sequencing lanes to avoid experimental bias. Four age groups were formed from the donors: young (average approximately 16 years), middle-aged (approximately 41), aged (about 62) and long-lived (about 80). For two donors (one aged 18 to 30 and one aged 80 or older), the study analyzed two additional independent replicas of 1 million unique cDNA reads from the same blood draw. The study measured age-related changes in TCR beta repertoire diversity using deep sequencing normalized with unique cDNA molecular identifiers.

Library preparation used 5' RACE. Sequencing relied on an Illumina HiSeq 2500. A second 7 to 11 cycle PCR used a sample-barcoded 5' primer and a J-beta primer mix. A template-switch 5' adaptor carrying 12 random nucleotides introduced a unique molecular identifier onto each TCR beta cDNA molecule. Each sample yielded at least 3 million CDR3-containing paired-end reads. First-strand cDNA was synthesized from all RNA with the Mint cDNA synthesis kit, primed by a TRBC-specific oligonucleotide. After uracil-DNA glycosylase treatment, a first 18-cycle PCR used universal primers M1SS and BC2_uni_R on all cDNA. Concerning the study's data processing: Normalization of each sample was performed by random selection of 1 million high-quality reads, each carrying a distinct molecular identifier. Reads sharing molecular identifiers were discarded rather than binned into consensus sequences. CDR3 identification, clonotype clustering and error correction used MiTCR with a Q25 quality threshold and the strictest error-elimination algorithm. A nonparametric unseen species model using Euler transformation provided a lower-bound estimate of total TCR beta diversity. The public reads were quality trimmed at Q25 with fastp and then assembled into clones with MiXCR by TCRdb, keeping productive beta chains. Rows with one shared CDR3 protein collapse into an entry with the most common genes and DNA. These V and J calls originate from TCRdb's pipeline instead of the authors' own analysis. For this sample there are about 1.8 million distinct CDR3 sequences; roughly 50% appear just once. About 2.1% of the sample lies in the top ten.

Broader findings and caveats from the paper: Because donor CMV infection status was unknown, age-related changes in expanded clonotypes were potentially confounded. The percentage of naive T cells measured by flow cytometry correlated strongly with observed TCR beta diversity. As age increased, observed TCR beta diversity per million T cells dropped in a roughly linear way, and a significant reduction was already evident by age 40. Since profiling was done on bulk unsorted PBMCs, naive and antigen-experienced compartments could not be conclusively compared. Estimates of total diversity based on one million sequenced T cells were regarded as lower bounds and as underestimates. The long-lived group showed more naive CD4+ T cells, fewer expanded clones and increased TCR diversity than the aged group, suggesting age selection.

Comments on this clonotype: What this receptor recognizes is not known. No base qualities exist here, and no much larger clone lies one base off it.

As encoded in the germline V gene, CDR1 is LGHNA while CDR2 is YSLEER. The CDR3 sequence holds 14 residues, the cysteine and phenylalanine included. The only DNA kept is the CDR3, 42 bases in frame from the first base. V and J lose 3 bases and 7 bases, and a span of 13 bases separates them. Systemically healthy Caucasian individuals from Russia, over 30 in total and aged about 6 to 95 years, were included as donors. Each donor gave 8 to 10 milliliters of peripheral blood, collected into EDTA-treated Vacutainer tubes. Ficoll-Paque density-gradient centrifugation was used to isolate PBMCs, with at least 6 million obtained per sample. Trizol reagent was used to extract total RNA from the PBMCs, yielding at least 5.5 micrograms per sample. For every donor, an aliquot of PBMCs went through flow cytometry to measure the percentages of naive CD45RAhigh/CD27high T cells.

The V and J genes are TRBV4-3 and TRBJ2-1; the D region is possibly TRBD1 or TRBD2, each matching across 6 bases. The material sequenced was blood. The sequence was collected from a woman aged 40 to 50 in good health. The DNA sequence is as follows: TGCGCCAGCAGCCAGACTAGGGGGAGGAATGAGCAGTTCTTC. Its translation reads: CASSQTRGRNEQFF.